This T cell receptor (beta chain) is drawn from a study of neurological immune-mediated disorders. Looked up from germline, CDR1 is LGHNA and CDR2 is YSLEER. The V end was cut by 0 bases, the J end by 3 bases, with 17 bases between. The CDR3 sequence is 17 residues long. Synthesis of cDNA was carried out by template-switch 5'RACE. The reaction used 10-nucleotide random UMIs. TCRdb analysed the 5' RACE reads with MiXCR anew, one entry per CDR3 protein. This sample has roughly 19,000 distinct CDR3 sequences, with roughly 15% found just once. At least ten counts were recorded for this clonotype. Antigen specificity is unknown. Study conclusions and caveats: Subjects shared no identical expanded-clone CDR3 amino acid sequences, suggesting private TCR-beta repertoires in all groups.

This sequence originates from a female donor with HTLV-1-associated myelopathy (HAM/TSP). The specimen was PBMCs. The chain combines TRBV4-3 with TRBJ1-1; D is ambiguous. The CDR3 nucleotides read TGCGCCAGCAGCCAAGATCCGGGGTCCTTTGGGGACACTGAAGCTTTCTTT. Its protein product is CASSQDPGSFGDTEAFF.